Detailed here is one TCR beta chain. The antigen is not known. The germline gives CDR1 SGHRS, CDR2 YFSETQ. Trimming pared 1 base from V and 5 bases from J, leaving 13 bases between. CDR3 length: 14 amino acids. Time point denoted: pre-sensitization, week 0. Indicated treatment: therapeutic diphenylcyclopropenone sensitization with weekly scalp DPC. TCRdb reanalysed the RACE reads using MiXCR and keeps one entry per CDR3 protein. The sample lists around 92,000 distinct CDR3 sequences, about 10% occurring once. The sample originates from a study of human T cells and chemical hapten exposure. On the study more broadly: Diphenylcyclopropenone doses were given weekly to the scalps of patients across the approximately 22-week study. Patch tests applied 0.01% DPC to the upper back, read at 6 days. Study-wide results and caveats: In the PT1 data, expanded TCR counts showed a positive correlation with patch test score. Alopecia affected the donors, so their immune response may differ from healthy people's.

The chain employs TRBV5-1 and TRBJ2-7; D gene unclear. Sequenced here: whole blood, sampled in connection with sensitization to the hapten diphenylcyclopropenone (DPC). This TCR came from a woman between 55 and 75 years old with alopecia areata. Some clones in this sample may be carry-over from other donors' samples. The CDR3 is CASSLSVAAHEQYF. The CDR3 nucleotides are TGCGCCAGCAGCTTGAGCGTAGCTGCACACGAGCAGTACTTC. Combining the CDR3 with reference TRBV5-1 and TRBJ2-7 gives the whole variable domain KAGVTQTPRYLIKTRGQQVTLSCSPISGHRSVSWYQQTPGQGLQFLFEYFSETQRNKGNFPGRFSGRQFSNSRSEMNVSTLELGDSALYLCASSLSVAAHEQYFGPGTRLTVT.